The T cell receptor beta chain described here comes from a study of blood T cell repertoires in COVID-19. Per the germline V gene, CDR1 is SGHRS and CDR2 is YFSETQ. After removal of 5 bases from V and 8 bases from J, the junction contained 4 bases not matched to a gene. CDR3 size: 13 residues. This table comes from immunoSEQ multiplex PCR, and its TCRdb copy is limited to in-frame clones, with some not included. The repertoire holds hundreds of thousands of clones, with 70% to 85% as singletons. The clonotype comes from a woman aged 80 or older with acute or convalescent COVID-19. Sample: peripheral blood. The chain links TRBV5-1 to TRBJ2-5, with 12 bases matching TRBD2. CDR3 sequence reads: CASRASGGATQYF. CDR3 in DNA: TGCGCCAGCAGAGCTAGCGGGGGGGCAACCCAGTACTTC.